This T cell receptor (beta chain) emerged from a study of shared clonotypes between healthy human individuals (dated by TCRdb to about 2020). About the full investigation: The cohort included three men and two women between 18 and 49 years of age. For each donor, CD4 naive and CD4 memory were each given three plates, CD8 naive was given two plates, and CD8 memory was given one plate. Libraries were prepared and TCR repertoires were sequenced by different laboratories using diverse techniques, in order to increase sequencing depth and limit assay-specific biases. To estimate repertoire size and how much clonotypes are shared between individuals, the study performed deep sequencing of blood TCR repertoires from five healthy adults. Each donor's leukapheresis produced roughly between roughly 0.85 and 10 billion PBMCs. Results the study describes overall, beyond this receptor: Incomplete sequencing was indicated by rarefaction of sorted-subset datasets, despite the large sequencing depth. Estimated clonotype richness was generally larger for naive than for memory subsets. Sampling was restricted to blood, and TCR repertoires in tissue are likely to differ from TCR repertoires in blood. Compared with non-shared clonotypes, the clonotypes found in all four sorted-subset donors had higher generation probabilities. Across a handful of donors, 5% to 6% of naive CD4, roughly 3.4% of naive CD8, roughly 2.3% of memory CD4, and approximately 0.4% of memory CD8 clonotypes were shared. Based on pairwise subsampling, the degree of clonotype sharing among donors was expected to be affected by sequencing depth. Because the study included a small number of donors, the genetic and exposure-history diversity represented was limited.

After removal of 4 bases from V and 3 bases from J, the junction retains 3 bases not matched to a gene. The germline V gene encodes CDR1 SGHDT and CDR2 YYEEEE. Counted from cysteine to phenylalanine, this CDR3 has 14 amino acids. Only the CDR3 region is kept as DNA, spanning 42 bases read in frame from base 1. As concerns this clone: The antigen this receptor binds is unknown. There are no base qualities to consult, and no much larger clone falls within one base.

TCR CDR3 regions were amplified from genomic DNA by multiplex PCR using the deep immunoSEQ assay. Genomic DNA extracted from each cell subset was distributed evenly over all wells of several immunoSEQ 96-well plates, and each plate served as one replicate. For sorted subsets, around 200 ng genomic DNA, equal to tens of thousands of T cell genomes, was loaded into each replicate PCR. Purified libraries were quantified with a Qubit 3.0 fluorometer, sized on a Bioanalyzer 2100, and re-quantified with the KAPA Library Quantification kit. Every immunoSEQ 96-well plate was sequenced on a dedicated single-read 150-cycle Illumina NextSeq 550 flow cell. As for the original processing: Because the immunoSEQ output held only junctional sequences and lacked quality scores, the filtering could not match the filtering applied to full-length reads. Sequences were annotated with PyIR, a Python wrapper for IgBLAST v1.9, and V/J genes and CDR3 were assigned using IMGT germline references. Reads were removed for weak V/J assignments (E-value above 1e-6), missing CDR3, stop codons, out-of-frame junctions, or ambiguous translated residues. V3J clonotypes were defined as sequences sharing an identical inferred V gene, J gene, and CDR3 amino acid sequence. The percentage overlap between two repertoires was calculated by dividing the number of shared unique clonotypes by the size of the smaller repertoire. Richness of each repertoire was evaluated using RTK rarefaction, the Chao1 estimator, and Recon v2.1 estimates of unobserved clonotypes. For all TCRbeta clonotypes obtained by the gDNA method from a few donors, generation probabilities were computed with OLGA. In its TCRdb copy, this immuneACCESS table keeps in-frame sequences only and misses some clones. Where compared with another copy, unresolved V genes explain less than half of these, and the others have no known cause. V, J and clone size are those of that table, while D and trimming were read from the DNA. The sample data list approximately 2.4 million clones, and around 95% of these were observed just once. Of the sample, over 0.1% falls within the top ten clones.

Donors were healthy HIV-negative adults with no recently reported acute infections or vaccinations. Only Caucasian adults living in Nashville, Tennessee, USA were represented among the donors. Magnetic negative selection was used to enrich CD4+ T cells, after which naive cells were positively selected on CD45RA and the negative fraction became the memory subset. After blood collection by leukapheresis, PBMCs were isolated using Ficoll-Histopaque density gradient centrifugation and then cryopreserved in the vapor phase of liquid nitrogen. Analytical flow cytometry was used to check the purity and quantity of each magnetically sorted T cell population. Genomic DNA was isolated from each sorted fraction and quantified by UV absorbance on a Nanodrop 2000c.

This sequence uses TRBV5-6 and TRBJ2-7, with 11 bases aligning to TRBD2. Sequences were obtained from naive CD4+ T cells sorted from blood. The cell subset or site label on this specimen signifies: CD45RA+ positively selected. The receptor was isolated from a man aged 18 to 35 in good health. The nucleotides are TGTGCCAGCAGCCGGACTAGCGGGCTCTACGAGCAGTACTTC. It is translated as CASSRTSGLYEQYF.